A selection of T cell receptor beta chains follows, all from one sample in a study of T cell changes during pregnancy in multiple sclerosis. Libraries were prepared by immunoSEQ multiplex PCR; TCRdb keeps only in-frame clonotypes and omits some of them. The sample consists of roughly 93,000 clones, 85% to 95% of them appearing once. The sample in question was peripheral blood, obtained after pregnancy. All receptors derive from a female donor with multiple sclerosis, enrolled in a pregnancy study. Each CDR3 is given with its conserved first and last residue. Fields, in order: clone size, V gene, D gene, J gene, CDR3 DNA, CDR3 protein. D genes are given only for firm matches. Rows may omit the clone size; those that give it use once, few, many or a size class.

size: -; V: TRBV6-5; D: TRBD1; J: TRBJ1-1; DNA: TGTGCCAGCAGAGCGGACAGGTCGCGGACTGAAGCTTTCTTT; CDR3: CASRADRSRTEAFF
size: -; V: TRBV28; D: TRBD2; J: TRBJ2-3; DNA: TGTGCCAGCAGCCCCGGGGGGAGCACAGATACGCAGTATTTT; CDR3: CASSPGGSTDTQYF
size: -; V: TRBV5-1; D: -; J: TRBJ1-1; DNA: TGCGCCAGCAGCTTCGAACAGGGATCCACTGAAGCTTTCTTT; CDR3: CASSFEQGSTEAFF
size: once; V: TRBV20-1; D: -; J: TRBJ2-1; DNA: TGCAGTGCTTACTCAGACAGCAAGGGCTTCTTC; CDR3: CSAYSDSKGFF
size: -; V: TRBV5-1; D: -; J: TRBJ2-1; DNA: TGCGCCAGCAGCGGCTCCAGTGCCTACAATGAGCAGTTCTTC; CDR3: CASSGSSAYNEQFF
size: -; V: TRBV2; D: -; J: TRBJ1-2; DNA: TGTGCCAGTGTGGTACAGGGACCGGACTATGGCTACACCTTC; CDR3: CASVVQGPDYGYTF
size: once; V: TRBV7-2; D: TRBD2; J: TRBJ2-7; DNA: TGTGCCAGCAGCTCCCAGAGGACTAGCGGGTCCCGGCAGTACTTC; CDR3: CASSSQRTSGSRQYF
size: once; V: TRBV4-3; D: TRBD1; J: TRBJ1-2; DNA: TGCGCCAGCAGCCAGGGATGGGAGGGACAGGTCCTAGCTAACTATGGCTACACCTTC; CDR3: CASSQGWEGQVLANYGYTF
size: -; V: TRBV9; D: TRBD2; J: TRBJ2-7; DNA: TGTGCCAGCAGCGTAGGAGCGGGAGGCTACGAGCAGTACTTC; CDR3: CASSVGAGGYEQYF
size: once; V: TRBV6-4; D: -; J: TRBJ1-1; DNA: TGTGCCAGCAGGGTCGGCGGGGGGAACACTGAAGCTTTCTTT; CDR3: CASRVGGGNTEAFF
size: -; V: TRBV5-6; D: TRBD1; J: TRBJ2-3; DNA: TGTGCCAGCAGCTTGGGTACCGGGACAGGGGGGAATACGCAGTATTTT; CDR3: CASSLGTGTGGNTQYF
size: -; V: TRBV9; D: -; J: TRBJ2-7; DNA: TGTGCCAGCAGCCCCTTGGTGCAGGGGGGCTCCTACGAGCAGTACTTC; CDR3: CASSPLVQGGSYEQYF
size: -; V: TRBV6-5; D: TRBD1; J: TRBJ1-2; DNA: TGTGCCAGCAGTTACCAGGGGGGCTACTATGGCTACACCTTC; CDR3: CASSYQGGYYGYTF
size: once; V: TRBV5-4; D: -; J: TRBJ2-1; DNA: TGTGCCAGCAGCCTGGACAGTAATGAGCAGTTCTTC; CDR3: CASSLDSNEQFF
size: -; V: TRBV7-9; D: -; J: TRBJ2-7; DNA: TGTGCCAGCAGCTTCTCTGACGGAGCCTACGAGCAGTACTTC; CDR3: CASSFSDGAYEQYF
size: -; V: TRBV10-3; D: TRBD1; J: TRBJ1-2; DNA: TGTGCCATCAGTGAGTACGACAGGGATAACGGCTACACCTTC; CDR3: CAISEYDRDNGYTF
size: -; V: TRBV14; D: -; J: TRBJ1-2; DNA: TGTGCCAGCAGCCCCCCGGGTGCAGAGTACTATGGCTACACCTTC; CDR3: CASSPPGAEYYGYTF
size: -; V: TRBV19; D: -; J: TRBJ1-2; DNA: TGTGCCAGTAGTATAGGGGCAGGGAACTATGGCTACACCTTC; CDR3: CASSIGAGNYGYTF
size: -; V: TRBV27; D: -; J: TRBJ2-1; DNA: TGTGCCAGCAGTTTATCGATCGGGAGTTTAATTGAGCAGTTCTTC; CDR3: CASSLSIGSLIEQFF
size: -; V: TRBV29-1; D: -; J: TRBJ1-5; DNA: TGCAGCGTAATAGTCGGGGATTATAGCAATCAGCCCCAGCATTTT; CDR3: CSVIVGDYSNQPQHF
size: -; V: TRBV7-9; D: -; J: TRBJ1-5; DNA: TGTGCCAGCAGCCTAGGACAGCCTGATCAGCCCCAGCATTTT; CDR3: CASSLGQPDQPQHF
size: few; V: TRBV5-1; D: -; J: TRBJ1-1; DNA: TGCGCCAGCAGCTTGGTATTTGACACGAACACTGAAGCTTTCTTT; CDR3: CASSLVFDTNTEAFF
size: -; V: TRBV13; D: TRBD1; J: TRBJ1-1; DNA: TGTGCCAGCAGCTTAAGGCAAGGGGGCGCTCGGAACACTGAAGCTTTCTTT; CDR3: CASSLRQGGARNTEAFF
size: -; V: TRBV4-3; D: -; J: TRBJ1-1; DNA: TGCGCCAGCAGCGCGGGAGGGGTCACTGAAGCTTTCTTT; CDR3: CASSAGGVTEAFF
size: -; V: TRBV30; D: -; J: TRBJ1-2; DNA: TGTGCCTGGAGTGTACTTGGGGCAGAAGCTAACTATGGCTACACCTTC; CDR3: CAWSVLGAEANYGYTF
size: -; V: TRBV2; D: -; J: TRBJ2-2; DNA: TGTGCCAGCAGTGGCCCGGTGGCGAACACCGGGGAGCTGTTTTTT; CDR3: CASSGPVANTGELFF
size: -; V: TRBV19; D: TRBD1; J: TRBJ1-5; DNA: TGTGCCAGTAGTCCCGGGACAGGGGCGTATCAGCCCCAGCATTTT; CDR3: CASSPGTGAYQPQHF
size: -; V: TRBV6-1; D: TRBD2; J: TRBJ2-7; DNA: TGTGCCAGCAAAGACCTCAGCGGGGTAGGTTACGAGCAGTACTTC; CDR3: CASKDLSGVGYEQYF
size: few; V: TRBV6-1; D: -; J: TRBJ1-3; DNA: TGTGCCAGCAAGAATCAGGGACTTGGAAACACCATATATTTT; CDR3: CASKNQGLGNTIYF
size: -; V: TRBV4-3; D: -; J: TRBJ1-4; DNA: TGCGCCAGCAGCCAAGAATCCTCAACTAATGAAAAACTGTTTTTT; CDR3: CASSQESSTNEKLFF
size: -; V: TRBV29-1; D: TRBD1; J: TRBJ1-4; DNA: TGCAGCGTTGTAGGACAGGCAGGAGGAAAACTGTTTTTT; CDR3: CSVVGQAGGKLFF
size: -; V: TRBV7-9; D: TRBD2; J: TRBJ2-1; DNA: TGTGCCAGCAGCTCCGCGGGAGGGCGGAATGAGCAGTTCTTC; CDR3: CASSSAGGRNEQFF